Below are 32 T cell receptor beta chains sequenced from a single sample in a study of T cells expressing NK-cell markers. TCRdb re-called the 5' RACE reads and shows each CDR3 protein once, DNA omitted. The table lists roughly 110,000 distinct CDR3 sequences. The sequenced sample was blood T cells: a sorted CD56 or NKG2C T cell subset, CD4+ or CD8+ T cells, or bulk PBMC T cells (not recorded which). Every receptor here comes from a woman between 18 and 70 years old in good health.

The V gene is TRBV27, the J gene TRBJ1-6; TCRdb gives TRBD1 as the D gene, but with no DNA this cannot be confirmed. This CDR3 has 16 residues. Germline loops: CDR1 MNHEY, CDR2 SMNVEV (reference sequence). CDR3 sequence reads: CASSLGDGRYNSPLHF.

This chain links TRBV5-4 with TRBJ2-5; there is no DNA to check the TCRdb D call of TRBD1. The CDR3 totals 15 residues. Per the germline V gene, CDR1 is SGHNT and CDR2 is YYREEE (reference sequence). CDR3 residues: CASSLRDRRAGAQYF.

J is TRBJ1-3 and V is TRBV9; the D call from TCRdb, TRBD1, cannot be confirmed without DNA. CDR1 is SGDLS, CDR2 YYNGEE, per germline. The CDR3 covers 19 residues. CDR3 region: CASSVAGGQAINSGNTIYF. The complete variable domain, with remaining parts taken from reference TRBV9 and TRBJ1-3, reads DSGVTQTPKHLITATGQRVTLRCSPRSGDLSVYWYQQSLDQGLQFLIQYYNGEERAKGNILERFSAQQFPDLHSELNLSSLELGDSALYFCASSVAGGQAINSGNTIYFGEGSWLTVV.

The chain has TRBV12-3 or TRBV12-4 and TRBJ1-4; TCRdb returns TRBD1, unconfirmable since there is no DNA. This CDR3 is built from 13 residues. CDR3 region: CASLGAPNEKLFF.

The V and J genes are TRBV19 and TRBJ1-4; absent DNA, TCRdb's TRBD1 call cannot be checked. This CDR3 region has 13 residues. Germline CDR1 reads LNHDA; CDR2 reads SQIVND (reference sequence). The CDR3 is CASSWGNHEKLFF.

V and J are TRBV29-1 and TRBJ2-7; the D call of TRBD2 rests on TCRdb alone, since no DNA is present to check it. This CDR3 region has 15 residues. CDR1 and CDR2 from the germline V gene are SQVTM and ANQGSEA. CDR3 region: CSVEDGLAENYEQYF.

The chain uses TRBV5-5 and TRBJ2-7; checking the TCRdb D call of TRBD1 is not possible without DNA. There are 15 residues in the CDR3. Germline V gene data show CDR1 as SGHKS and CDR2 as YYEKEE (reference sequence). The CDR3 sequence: CASSFGDTNSYEQYF.

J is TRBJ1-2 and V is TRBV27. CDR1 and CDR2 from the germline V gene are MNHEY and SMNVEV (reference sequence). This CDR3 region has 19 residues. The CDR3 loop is CASSPREGRRARGGYGYTF.

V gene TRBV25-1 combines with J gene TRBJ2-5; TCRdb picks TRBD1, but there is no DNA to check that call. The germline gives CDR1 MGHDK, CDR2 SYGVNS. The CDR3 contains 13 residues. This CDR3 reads CASSEQGEETQYF.

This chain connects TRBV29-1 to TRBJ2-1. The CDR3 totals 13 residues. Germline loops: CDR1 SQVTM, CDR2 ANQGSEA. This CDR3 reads CSVDLGLKDEQFF.

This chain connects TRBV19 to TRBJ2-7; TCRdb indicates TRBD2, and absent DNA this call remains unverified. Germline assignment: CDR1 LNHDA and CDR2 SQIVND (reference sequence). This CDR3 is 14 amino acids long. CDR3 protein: CASSIAGAIYEQYF. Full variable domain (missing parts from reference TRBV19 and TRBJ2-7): DGGITQSPKYLFRKEGQNVTLSCEQNLNHDAMYWYRQDPGQGLRLIYYSQIVNDFQKGDIAEGYSVSREKKESFPLTVTSAQKNPTAFYLCASSIAGAIYEQYFGPGTRLTVT.

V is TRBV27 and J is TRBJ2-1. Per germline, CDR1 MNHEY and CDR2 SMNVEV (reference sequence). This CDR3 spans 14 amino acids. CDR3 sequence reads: CASSDVRSYNEQFF.

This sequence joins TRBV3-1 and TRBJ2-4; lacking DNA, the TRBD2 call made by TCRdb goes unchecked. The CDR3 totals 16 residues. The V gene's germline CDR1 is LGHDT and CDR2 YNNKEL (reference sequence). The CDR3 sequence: CASSQDSGGIGNIQYF.

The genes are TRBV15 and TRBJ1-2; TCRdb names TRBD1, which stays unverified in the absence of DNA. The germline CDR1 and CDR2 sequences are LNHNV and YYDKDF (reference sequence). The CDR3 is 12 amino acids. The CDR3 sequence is CATSIRGGGYTF.

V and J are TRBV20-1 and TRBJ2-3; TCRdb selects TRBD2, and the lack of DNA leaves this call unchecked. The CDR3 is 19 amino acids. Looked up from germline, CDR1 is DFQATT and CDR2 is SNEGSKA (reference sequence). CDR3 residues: CSARDLRRTSGGPTDTQYF.

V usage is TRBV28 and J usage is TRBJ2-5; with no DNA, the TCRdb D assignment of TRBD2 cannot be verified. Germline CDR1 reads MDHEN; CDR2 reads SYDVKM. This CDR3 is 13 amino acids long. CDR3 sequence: CASSNREGETQYF.

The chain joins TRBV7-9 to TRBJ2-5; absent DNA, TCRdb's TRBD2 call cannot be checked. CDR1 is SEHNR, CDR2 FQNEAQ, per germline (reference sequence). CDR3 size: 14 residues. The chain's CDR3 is CASSVGTSTETQYF. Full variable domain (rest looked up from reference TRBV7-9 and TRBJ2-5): DTGVSQNPRHKITKRGQNVTFRCDPISEHNRLYWYRQTLGQGPEFLTYFQNEAQLEKSRLLSDRFSAERPKGSFSTLEIQRTEQGDSAMYLCASSVGTSTETQYFGPGTRLLVL.

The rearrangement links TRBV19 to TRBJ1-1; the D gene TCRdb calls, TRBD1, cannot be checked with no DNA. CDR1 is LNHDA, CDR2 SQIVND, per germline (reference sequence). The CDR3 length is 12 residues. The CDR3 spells CASRLGVTEAFF. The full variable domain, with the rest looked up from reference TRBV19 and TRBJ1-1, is DGGITQSPKYLFRKEGQNVTLSCEQNLNHDAMYWYRQDPGQGLRLIYYSQIVNDFQKGDIAEGYSVSREKKESFPLTVTSAQKNPTAFYLCASRLGVTEAFFGQGTRLTVV.

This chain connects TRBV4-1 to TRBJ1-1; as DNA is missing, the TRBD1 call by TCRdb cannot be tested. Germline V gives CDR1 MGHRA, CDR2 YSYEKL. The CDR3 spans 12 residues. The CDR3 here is CASSGHSTEAFF.

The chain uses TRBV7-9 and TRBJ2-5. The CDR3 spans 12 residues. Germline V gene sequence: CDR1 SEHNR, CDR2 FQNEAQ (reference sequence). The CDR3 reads CASKAVQETQYF.

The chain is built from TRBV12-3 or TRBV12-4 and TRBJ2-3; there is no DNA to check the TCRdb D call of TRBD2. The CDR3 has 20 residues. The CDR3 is CASSSNAYPLESYSTDTQYF.

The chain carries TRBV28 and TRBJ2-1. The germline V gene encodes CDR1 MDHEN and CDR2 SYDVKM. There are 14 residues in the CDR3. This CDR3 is CASSISGSYNEQFF.

Here the CDR3 reads CASSTAGGPDTQYF. V and J are TRBV7-9 and TRBJ2-3; as DNA is missing, the TRBD2 call by TCRdb cannot be tested. The CDR3 runs to 14 residues. Germline CDR1 and CDR2: SEHNR and FQNEAQ (reference sequence).

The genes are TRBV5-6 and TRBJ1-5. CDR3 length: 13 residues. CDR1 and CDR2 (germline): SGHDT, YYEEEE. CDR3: CASSLAGNQPQHF.

CDR3: CASSHPGTGSYEQYF. V usage is TRBV4-1 and J usage is TRBJ2-7; TCRdb names TRBD1, which stays unverified in the absence of DNA. From germline, CDR1 is MGHRA and CDR2 YSYEKL. This CDR3 has 15 residues.

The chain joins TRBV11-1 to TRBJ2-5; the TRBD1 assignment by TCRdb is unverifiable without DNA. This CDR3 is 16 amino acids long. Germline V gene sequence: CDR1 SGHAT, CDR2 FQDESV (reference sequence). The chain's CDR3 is CASSLEAGTVQETQYF. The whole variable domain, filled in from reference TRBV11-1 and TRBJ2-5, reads EAEVAQSPRYKITEKSQAVAFWCDPISGHATLYWYRQILGQGPELLVQFQDESVVDDSQLPKDRFSAERLKGVDSTLKIQPAELGDSAMYLCASSLEAGTVQETQYFGPGTRLLVL.

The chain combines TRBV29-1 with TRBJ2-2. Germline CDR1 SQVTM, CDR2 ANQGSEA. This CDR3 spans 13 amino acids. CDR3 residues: CSVVQQDTGELFF.

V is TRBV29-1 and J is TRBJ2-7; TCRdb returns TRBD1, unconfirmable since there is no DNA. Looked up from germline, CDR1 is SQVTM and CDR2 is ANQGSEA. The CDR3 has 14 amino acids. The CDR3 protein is CSVEIGERSYEQYF.

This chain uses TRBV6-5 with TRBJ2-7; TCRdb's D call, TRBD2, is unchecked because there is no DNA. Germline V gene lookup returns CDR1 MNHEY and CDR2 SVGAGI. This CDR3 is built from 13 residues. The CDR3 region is CASSYLAGGEQYF.

The CDR3: CASRDSGTVPTDTQYF. The rearrangement uses TRBV27 and TRBJ2-3; TCRdb designates TRBD1, a call that cannot be tested without DNA. The CDR3 is made up of 16 amino acids. Germline CDR1 MNHEY, CDR2 SMNVEV (reference sequence).

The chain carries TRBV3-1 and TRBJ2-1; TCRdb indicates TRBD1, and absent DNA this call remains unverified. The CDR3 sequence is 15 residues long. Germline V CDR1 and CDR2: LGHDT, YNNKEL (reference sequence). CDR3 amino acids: CASSPQGNAYNEQFF.

This chain's CDR3 is CASTLTGRGDIQYF. V and J are TRBV12-3 or TRBV12-4 and TRBJ2-4; TCRdb picks TRBD1, but there is no DNA to check that call. This CDR3 is 14 amino acids long.